The present T cell receptor (beta chain) was sequenced within a study of T-cell memory formation after mild COVID-19. Study details: TCR clusters were mostly donor specific. Study-wide points: Whether second-wave clones peaking at day 37 were SARS-CoV-2 specific went unconfirmed. Pre-infection memory harbored some responding clones, suggesting cross-reactive memory joined.

Germline V gene sequence: CDR1 DFQATT, CDR2 SNEGSKA (reference sequence). This CDR3 is 10 amino acids long. V gave up 6 bases and J gave up 11 bases, with 13 bases separating them. Note on this clonotype: Its matching antigen is unknown.

TCRdb re-called the 5' RACE reads with MiXCR, one entry per CDR3 protein. The sample yields over 150,000 distinct CDR3 sequences, around 18% seen once. The clonotype was recovered from a man younger than 35 who had mild COVID-19 (a few samples of this study predate the infection). Cell type and time point are not known. The material sequenced was PBMCs or a T cell subset sorted from them (not recorded which). The genes are TRBV20-1 and TRBJ1-1; possible D gene TRBD1, 5 bases. Here the CDR3 DNA reads TGCAGTGCGGGGACGCGTGGGGCTTTCTTT. It specifies CSAGTRGAFF.